The sequence of this T cell receptor (beta chain) was determined in a study of T-cell reconstitution after alpha-beta-depleted transplantation in children (dated by TCRdb to 2015 to 2016). In the study overall: Using TCR repertoire profiling, the study quantitatively followed how T-cell immune reconstitution unfolded in children after TCRalphabeta/CD19-depleted allogeneic hematopoietic cell transplantation. What the research found in general, with its limitations: In some patients, the high TCRbeta diversity seen at day 60 was put down to recipient T cells and intrathymic progenitors that had survived conditioning. About two months after transplant, the apparently early recovery of alphabetaT-cell counts reportedly depended on just several hundred clones that had expanded rapidly and came from non-depleted graft cells. The frequencies of hyperexpanded clones fell over the following months, and after one year, T-cell counts and TCRbeta diversity were mostly attributed to newly produced T cells.

Spanning cysteine to phenylalanine, the CDR3 consists of 15 amino acids. The DNA shown is the 45-base CDR3, in frame from base 1. V has 3 bases trimmed and J has 8 bases trimmed; junction bases matching no gene number 7. The CDR1 and CDR2 encoded by the germline V gene (reference sequence) are GTSNPN and SVGIG. A word on this clonotype: The clone's antigen remains unknown. No base qualities exist here, and no much larger clone lies one base off it.

The treatment or condition label for this specimen denotes: allogeneic hematopoietic cell transplantation with graft depleted of TCRalphabeta T cells and CD19 B cells. The children who served as transplant recipients had been given grafts of TCRalphabeta/CD19-depleted allogeneic hematopoietic cells. To prepare the library, PCR was applied. TCRdb shows the sequencer as Illumina HiSeq 2500. Molecular barcoding was employed in the preparation of TCR libraries, with unique molecular identifiers being used to normalize TCRbeta repertoire quantification. Using fastp at Q25 and MiXCR, TCRdb reprocessed the public reads and kept productive beta chains. Identical CDR3 protein sequences are pooled into one entry, listed with their most common genes and DNA. The sample yields 330,000 or so distinct CDR3 sequences; 6.5% to 9% were counted once. Together, the top ten hold 8.5% to 9.5% of the sample.

The rearrangement combines TRBV30 with TRBJ2-1; 13 bases in between match TRBD2. Material: peripheral blood, obtained 360 days after TCRalphabeta/CD19-depleted stem cell transplant. The sequence was obtained from a female patient aged 2 to 10 who had a stem cell transplant for Fanconi anemia, so the T cells may come from the graft donor. In nucleotides, the sequence is TGTGCCTGGAGCAGGACTAGCGGGAGAGGAGATGAGCAGTTCTTC. This sequence encodes CAWSRTSGRGDEQFF.